The rows below give T cell receptor beta chains drawn from one sample of a study of blood T cell repertoires in COVID-19. Method: immunoSEQ multiplex PCR; TCRdb's copy keeps in-frame clones and lacks some. The sample contains some 300,000 clones, 65% to 90% of which appear only once. Specimen: peripheral blood. Receptor source: a woman in her 70s with COVID-19, enrolled during active disease. Both conserved end residues are part of each CDR3. D genes are given only for firm matches. Rows may omit the clone size; those that give it use once, few, many or a size class.

D,length,V,size,J,CDR3,DNA
TRBD1,15,TRBV6-5,.,TRBJ1-4,CASSRAGTGYEKLFF,TGTGCCAGCAGTCGCGCCGGGACAGGTTACGAAAAACTGTTTTTT
.,15,TRBV5-1,.,TRBJ2-1,CASSFGDVRGNEQFF,TGCGCCAGCAGCTTTGGGGACGTGAGGGGGAATGAGCAGTTCTTC
.,13,TRBV7-3,.,TRBJ2-7,CASSRGSSYEQYF,TGTGCCAGCTCGCGAGGCAGCTCCTACGAGCAGTACTTC
TRBD2,16,TRBV7-2,.,TRBJ2-5,CASSLGRGGDQETQYF,TGTGCCAGCAGCTTAGGTCGGGGGGGCGATCAAGAGACCCAGTACTTC
.,13,TRBV5-1,few,TRBJ1-1,CASSLEWNTEAFF,TGCGCCAGCAGCCTAGAGTGGAACACTGAAGCTTTCTTT
.,13,TRBV7-6,few,TRBJ1-1,CASSHGQNTEAFF,TGTGCCAGCAGCCATGGACAGAACACTGAAGCTTTCTTT
.,15,TRBV4-1,.,TRBJ2-4,CASSPGGIAKNIQYF,TGCGCCAGCAGCCCCGGGGGAATAGCCAAAAACATTCAGTACTTC
.,15,TRBV5-8,.,TRBJ1-6,CASSLGQGYNSPLHF,TGTGCCAGCAGCTTGGGGCAGGGGTACAATTCACCCCTCCACTTT
.,14,TRBV3-1/TRBV3-2,.,TRBJ2-7,CASNRGRGSYEQYF,TGTGCCAGCAACAGGGGACGGGGGTCCTACGAGCAGTACTTC
.,14,TRBV7-2,.,TRBJ1-6,CASSSWDKRSPLHF,TGTGCCAGCAGCTCCTGGGACAAAAGATCACCCCTCCACTTT
.,15,TRBV10-1,.,TRBJ2-2,CASSEGHRDTGELFF,TGCGCCAGCAGTGAAGGACACCGGGACACCGGGGAGCTGTTTTTT
TRBD1,13,TRBV30,.,TRBJ1-6,CAWSTGVNSPLHF,TGTGCCTGGAGTACAGGGGTGAATTCACCCCTCCACTTT
TRBD1,16,TRBV2,once,TRBJ1-1,CASSEARDRTNTEAFF,TGTGCCAGCAGTGAAGCCCGGGACAGGACGAACACTGAAGCTTTCTTT
TRBD2,15,TRBV5-1,.,TRBJ2-3,CASSSGLLSTDTQYF,TGCGCCAGCAGCTCGGGACTACTCAGCACAGATACGCAGTATTTT
TRBD1,14,TRBV11-2,.,TRBJ2-2,CASTVGQTTGELFF,TGTGCCAGCACCGTGGGACAGACCACCGGGGAGCTGTTTTTT
.,13,TRBV4-3,.,TRBJ2-1,CASSQEHLAEQFF,TGCGCCAGCAGCCAAGAGCATTTGGCTGAGCAGTTCTTC
TRBD2,16,TRBV5-1,.,TRBJ2-1,CASSLAGGPSYNEQFF,TGCGCCAGCAGCTTAGCGGGGGGGCCCTCCTACAATGAGCAGTTCTTC
TRBD2,17,TRBV6-1,.,TRBJ2-7,CASSDSRGGRMGSEQYF,TGTGCCAGCAGTGACAGCCGGGGGGGGCGAATGGGCTCCGAGCAGTACTTC
TRBD1,13,TRBV14,.,TRBJ1-1,CASTNRGVTEAFF,TGTGCCAGCACCAACAGGGGAGTCACTGAAGCTTTCTTT
.,15,TRBV5-8,.,TRBJ1-5,CASSLAGVNNQPQHF,TGTGCCAGCAGCTTGGCCGGGGTCAACAATCAGCCCCAGCATTTT
.,14,TRBV5-1,.,TRBJ2-1,CASSLEPSLGEQFF,TGCGCCAGCAGCTTGGAACCGAGCCTAGGTGAGCAGTTCTTC
TRBD2,15,TRBV18,.,TRBJ2-1,CASSPQTSGGAEQFF,TGTGCCAGCTCACCACAAACTAGCGGGGGGGCTGAGCAGTTCTTC
.,13,TRBV7-9,.,TRBJ2-5,CASREGARETQYF,TGTGCCAGCAGGGAGGGGGCGCGTGAGACCCAGTACTTC
TRBD1,17,TRBV9,.,TRBJ2-3,CASSPGVGTGGTDTQYF,TGTGCCAGCAGCCCTGGAGTCGGGACAGGGGGCACAGATACGCAGTATTTT
TRBD1,16,TRBV9,few,TRBJ2-2,CASSAPGQGSTGELFF,TGTGCCAGCAGCGCTCCGGGACAGGGAAGTACCGGGGAGCTGTTTTTT
.,15,TRBV7-9,.,TRBJ2-7,CASSPPYRAQGEQYF,TGTGCCAGCAGCCCACCGTACAGGGCGCAGGGCGAGCAGTACTTC
TRBD1,14,TRBV5-1,.,TRBJ2-1,CASSLRGRDNEQFF,TGCGCCAGCAGCTTGAGGGGGCGGGACAATGAGCAGTTCTTC
.,13,TRBV6-1,.,TRBJ1-5,CASSDTANQPQHF,TGTGCCAGCAGTGACACAGCCAATCAGCCCCAGCATTTT
.,13,TRBV18,.,TRBJ1-1,CASSPSGQSEAFF,TGTGCCAGCTCACCTTCAGGCCAGTCTGAAGCTTTCTTT
TRBD1,14,TRBV5-4,.,TRBJ2-5,CASSSPGTVETQYF,TGTGCCAGCAGCTCTCCCGGGACAGTAGAGACCCAGTACTTC
.,17,TRBV30,.,TRBJ2-7,CAWSRGATGGMFTEQYF,TGTGCCTGGAGTCGAGGGGCCACCGGCGGGATGTTTACGGAGCAGTACTTC
TRBD1,15,TRBV19,.,TRBJ1-4,CASQDRGWSNEKLFF,TGTGCCAGCCAGGACAGGGGATGGTCTAATGAAAAACTGTTTTTT
TRBD1,17,TRBV12-5,few,TRBJ2-6,CASGSWTGGFGANVLTF,TGTGCTAGTGGTTCATGGACAGGGGGCTTCGGGGCCAACGTCCTGACTTTC
.,14,TRBV6-5,.,TRBJ2-7,CASSYSAGIYEQYF,TGTGCCAGCAGTTACTCGGCAGGGATCTACGAGCAGTACTTC
TRBD1,20,TRBV6-2/TRBV6-3,.,TRBJ1-5,CASSYSPTPGTGFRNQPQHF,TGTGCCAGCAGTTACTCGCCTACGCCCGGGACAGGGTTTCGCAATCAGCCCCAGCATTTT